The present TCR beta chain was sequenced within a study of persistence of HIV-infected CD4 T cells. The CDR3 has 13 residues. The junction had 5 bases not matched to a gene; V was cut back by 7 bases and J by 3 bases. Germline loops: CDR1 LNHDA, CDR2 SQIVND (reference sequence). With regard to this clone: The target antigen is unknown.

Sequencing used immunoSEQ version 4 in survey mode. Assay used: immunoSEQ multiplex PCR; TCRdb lists only in-frame clones, some missing. The sample records 37,000 or so clones, approximately 90% being singletons. Cells were stimulated nonspecifically with anti-CD3/anti-CD28 magnetic beads. CD4+ T cells upregulating both CD40 ligand and CD69 were sorted as responding cells. Study-level results: Degenerate expanded CDR3beta sequences were enriched among CMV- and Gag-responding cells.

This chain connects TRBV19 to TRBJ1-2, with 7 positions matching TRBD1. This TCR was recovered from an adult man with HIV who was CMV-seropositive. Source: CD4+ T cells sorted from PBMCs after approximately 18-hour stimulation, taken from a patient who received antiretroviral therapy. In nucleotides, the CDR3 is TGTGCCAGTAACAACAGGGGCTACTATGGCTACACCTTC. This sequence encodes CASNNRGYYGYTF.